The 29 T cell receptor beta chains listed next were all sequenced from one sample in a study of blood T cell repertoires in COVID-19. This table comes from immunoSEQ multiplex PCR, and its TCRdb copy is limited to in-frame clones, with some not included. The top ten clones hold 2.9% of a sample with under 400,000 clones, almost 90% of them seen once. The material sequenced was peripheral blood. These TCRs come from a woman aged 30 to 39 with COVID-19, enrolled during active disease.

CDR3 coding DNA: TGTGCCAGCAGCTTGGTAACAGGGGGACAGCCCCAGCATTTT. This translates into CASSLVTGGQPQHF. The chain recombines TRBV7-8 with TRBJ1-5, with 8 bases identical to TRBD1. CDR1 is SGHVS and CDR2 is FQNEAQ in the germline V gene. V trimming: 3 bases; J trimming: 7 bases; junction bases outside the gene matches: 5. This CDR3 spans 14 amino acids.

The genes are TRBV27 and TRBJ2-1; the match to TRBD2 covers 9 bases. The CDR3 has 16 amino acids. Germline CDR1 MNHEY, CDR2 SMNVEV (reference sequence). V shed 4 bases and J 8 bases; nucleotides not matched to a gene: 12. CDR3 sequence: CASSSPGLALLDEQFF. In nucleotides, the CDR3 is TGTGCCAGCAGTTCACCGGGACTAGCTCTCTTGGATGAGCAGTTCTTC.

The chain joins TRBV6-5 to TRBJ1-2, with D unclear. The ends were cut back, 8 bases at V and 4 bases at J, with 17 bases in the middle. CDR3 size: 14 residues. CDR1 MNHEY and CDR2 SVGAGI come from the germline V gene. The DNA for the CDR3 is TGTGCCAGCGGACTGGACTCAGAGCCCTATGGCTACACCTTC. Its translation is CASGLDSEPYGYTF.

This chain joins TRBV19 and TRBJ2-7; a weak D match, TRBD2 (7 bases). V dropped 9 bases and J dropped 4 bases, with 19 bases sitting between them. This CDR3 region has 14 residues. CDR1 and CDR2 (germline): LNHDA, SQIVND (reference sequence). The CDR3 DNA reads as TGTGCCAGCACCGGGGAGGGGGGACAATACGAGCAGTACTTC. It encodes CASTGEGGQYEQYF.

This sequence joins TRBV30 and TRBJ1-5, with 7 bases fitting TRBD1. The CDR3 loop spans 14 amino acids. Germline CDR1 reads GTSNPN; CDR2 reads SVGIG (reference sequence). With V trimmed by 1 base and J by 4 bases, 4 bases remained unmatched. The CDR3 sequence: CAWSELQGNQPQHF. The DNA of the CDR3 is TGTGCCTGGAGTGAATTACAGGGGAATCAGCCCCAGCATTTT.

This sequence joins TRBV7-2 and TRBJ2-3; TRBD2 matches at 10 bases. V shed 3 bases, J shed 4 bases, and the junction held 13 bases outside the gene matches. The CDR3 is 18 amino acids. The germline gives CDR1 SGHTA, CDR2 FQGNSA. The CDR3 spells CASSFSPLAGASADTQYF. The CDR3 DNA sequence: TGTGCCAGCAGCTTCTCCCCCCTAGCGGGAGCTTCGGCAGATACGCAGTATTTT.

The chain employs TRBV7-9 and TRBJ1-1, with D perhaps TRBD1 (5 bases). This CDR3 has 14 residues. V was pared by 0 bases and J by 5 bases, with 10 bases between. Germline V gene sequence: CDR1 SEHNR, CDR2 FQNEAQ (reference sequence). The CDR3 loop is CASSLARTSTEAFF. CDR3 DNA sequence: TGTGCCAGCAGCTTAGCTAGGACATCAACTGAAGCTTTCTTT.

The V call is TRBV6-4, the J call TRBJ1-2; D gene unclear. CDR1 MRHNA and CDR2 SNTAGT come from the germline V gene. V was pared by 7 bases and J by 7 bases, with 19 bases between. The CDR3 length is 14 residues. Here the CDR3 reads CASTQKLTRTGYTF. As DNA, the CDR3 is TGTGCCAGCACCCAAAAGTTGACACGAACTGGCTACACCTTC.

This sequence joins TRBV3-1 (or the pseudogene TRBV3-2) and TRBJ2-7; 13 bases align to TRBD2. Trimming at V came to 0 bases and at J to 4 bases, leaving 3 bases not matched to a gene. Germline V gene sequence: CDR1 LGHDT, CDR2 YNNKEL (reference sequence). This CDR3 is built from 16 residues. CDR3 coding DNA: TGTGCCAGCAGCCAAGATGAACTAGCGGGAGGGTACGAGCAGTACTTC. Protein: CASSQDELAGGYEQYF.

The DNA for the CDR3 is TGTGCCAGCAGCACGGGCGGGGGCTATGGCTACACCTTC. Residues: CASSTGGGYGYTF. This chain joins TRBV5-5 and TRBJ1-2; tentatively, D is TRBD1 (5 bases). The CDR3 extends over 13 amino acids. V dropped 4 bases and J dropped 4 bases, with 11 bases sitting between them. Looked up from germline, CDR1 is SGHKS and CDR2 is YYEKEE (reference sequence). The whole variable domain, remainder taken from reference TRBV5-5 and TRBJ1-2, is DAGVTQSPTHLIKTRGQQVTLRCSPISGHKSVSWYQQVLGQGPQFIFQYYEKEERGRGNFPDRFSARQFPNYSSELNVNALLLGDSALYLCASSTGGGYGYTFGSGTRLTVV.

The chain employs TRBV5-1 and TRBJ1-2, with a possible D match to TRBD1 (6 bases). Germline CDR1 is SGHRS and CDR2 is YFSETQ. This CDR3 is 14 amino acids long. Trimming removed 6 bases at V and 4 bases at J, with 16 bases between. The CDR3 reads CASKPGQSIYGYTF. CDR3 bases: TGCGCCAGCAAGCCCGGACAGTCGATCTATGGCTACACCTTC.

The rearrangement joins TRBV18 to TRBJ2-2; 10 bases agree with TRBD1. The CDR3 length is 16 residues. V lost 2 bases and J lost 1; bases outside the gene matches: 1. The germline gives CDR1 KGHSH, CDR2 LQKENI. CDR3 amino acids: CASSPRTGGNTGELFF. The CDR3 DNA reads TGTGCCAGCTCACCAAGGACAGGGGGGAACACCGGGGAGCTGTTTTTT.

This clone was counted only a few times. The chain joins TRBV6-5 to TRBJ2-7, with TRBD2 as a possible D gene (5 bases). The CDR3 has 13 amino acids. Germline V lookup: CDR1 MNHEY, CDR2 SVGAGI. The V and J ends lost 2 bases and 6 bases respectively, with 11 bases between them. Written as DNA, the CDR3 is TGTGCCAGCAGTTACGTAGGAGGACGCGAGCAGTACTTC. Encoded protein: CASSYVGGREQYF.

The chain uses TRBV13 and TRBJ1-1; the match to TRBD1 covers 7 bases. This CDR3 has 11 residues. V trimming: 5 bases; J trimming: 8 bases; junction bases outside the gene matches: 2. CDR1 and CDR2 (germline): PRHDT, FYEKMQ (reference sequence). The CDR3 DNA reads as TGTGCCAGCAGCCTGGGACAGGAAGCTTTCTTT. This codes for CASSLGQEAFF.

J is TRBJ2-1 and V is TRBV29-1; a possible D gene is TRBD2 (5 bases). Germline CDR1 and CDR2: SQVTM and ANQGSEA. The V and J ends lost 3 bases and 10 bases respectively, with 16 bases between them. This CDR3 has 13 residues. CDR3 in amino acids: CSVEAPGEREQFF. The CDR3 coding sequence is TGCAGCGTTGAGGCCCCTGGGGAGAGAGAGCAGTTCTTC.

This clone was seen only once. The chain couples TRBV11-3 to TRBJ2-1; TRBD1 matches 9 bases. Germline loops: CDR1 SGHNT, CDR2 YENEEA. Germline trimming cut 4 bases from V and 10 bases from J; bases unmatched to any gene: 11. The CDR3 contains 15 residues. CDR3 sequence reads: CASSSGQGTEEEQFF. CDR3 sequence (DNA): TGTGCCAGCAGCTCCGGACAGGGGACAGAGGAAGAGCAGTTCTTC.

The rearrangement links TRBV29-1 to TRBJ1-2; TRBD1 matches 8 bases. The CDR3 sequence is 13 residues long. Germline V CDR1 and CDR2: SQVTM, ANQGSEA. Trimming at V came to 6 bases and at J to 7 bases, leaving 10 bases not matched to a gene. The CDR3 here is CSVRGQGLSGYTF. The CDR3 nucleotides are TGCAGCGTCCGCGGACAGGGTCTCAGTGGCTACACCTTC.

This clone has just one count. V usage is TRBV5-1 and J usage is TRBJ1-2; no clear D gene. The CDR3 is 14 residues long. Per the germline V gene, CDR1 is SGHRS and CDR2 is YFSETQ. With 0 bases removed from V and 3 bases from J, the gap between germline ends came to 9 bases. CDR3 protein: CASSLGPGDYGYTF. The CDR3 bases are TGCGCCAGCAGCTTGGGTCCGGGTGACTATGGCTACACCTTC.

This chain connects TRBV19 to TRBJ2-1, with TRBD1 matching over 8 bases. The germline V gene encodes CDR1 LNHDA and CDR2 SQIVND (reference sequence). With 1 base clipped from V and 7 bases from J, the junction kept 12 bases outside the gene matches. CDR3 length equals 17 residues. The CDR3 nucleotides read TGTGCCAGTAGTATAGTGCCCCCTGGACAGGGAAAAAATGAGCAGTTCTTC. The encoded protein is CASSIVPPGQGKNEQFF. Filled out from reference TRBV19 and TRBJ2-1, the complete variable domain reads DGGITQSPKYLFRKEGQNVTLSCEQNLNHDAMYWYRQDPGQGLRLIYYSQIVNDFQKGDIAEGYSVSREKKESFPLTVTSAQKNPTAFYLCASSIVPPGQGKNEQFFGPGTRLTVL.

V and J are TRBV6-5 and TRBJ1-2, with D unclear. The CDR3 length is 14 residues. Trimming pared 6 bases from V and 6 bases from J, leaving 17 bases between. The V gene's germline CDR1 is MNHEY and CDR2 SVGAGI. The CDR3, as DNA: TGTGCCAGCAGCCCGAGGAGAGTTACGAATGGCTACACCTTC. Its translation: CASSPRRVTNGYTF.

V usage is TRBV2 and J usage is TRBJ2-1; D is undetermined. V was clipped by 0 bases and J by 14 bases, with 11 bases between them. The CDR3 loop spans 12 amino acids. Germline V gene lookup returns CDR1 SNHLY and CDR2 FYNNEI. CDR3 amino acids: CASSEASRLEFF. In DNA form, the CDR3 reads TGTGCCAGCAGTGAAGCGAGCAGGTTGGAGTTCTTC.

This chain uses TRBV19 with TRBJ1-2, with TRBD1 matching 10 bases. CDR1 and CDR2 from the germline V gene are LNHDA and SQIVND (reference sequence). CDR3 length: 15 amino acids. The V gene end was trimmed by 3 bases and the J gene end by 3 bases; junction bases not matched to a gene: 4. In DNA, the CDR3 is TGTGCCAGTAGTATCCTGGACAGGGGGGACTATGGCTACACCTTC. Its translation: CASSILDRGDYGYTF. The variable domain in full, with the rest retrieved from reference TRBV19 and TRBJ1-2, is DGGITQSPKYLFRKEGQNVTLSCEQNLNHDAMYWYRQDPGQGLRLIYYSQIVNDFQKGDIAEGYSVSREKKESFPLTVTSAQKNPTAFYLCASSILDRGDYGYTFGSGTRLTVV.

The chain employs TRBV28 and TRBJ2-7; D gene uncertain. The V gene's germline CDR1 is MDHEN and CDR2 SYDVKM. The V end was cut by 4 bases, the J end by 0 bases, with 10 bases between. CDR3 length equals 14 residues. The CDR3 DNA reads TGTGCCAGCAGTTCCCCGTTCAGCTCCTACGAGCAGTACTTC. As protein: CASSSPFSSYEQYF.

The rearrangement links TRBV2 to TRBJ2-1; D is possibly TRBD1 (5 bases). The CDR3 has 15 residues. CDR1 is SNHLY, CDR2 FYNNEI, per germline. The V end lost 7 bases, the J end lost 3 bases, and 16 bases lay between the germline ends. CDR3 sequence (DNA): TGTGCCAGCAAAATCCTGGGGCAGCTCTACAATGAGCAGTTCTTC. Its protein is CASKILGQLYNEQFF.

The chain combines TRBV19 with TRBJ2-6; the D is unclear. The CDR3 has 16 residues. V lost 3 bases to trimming and J lost 0 bases, with 9 bases between them. CDR1 LNHDA and CDR2 SQIVND come from the germline V gene (reference sequence). The DNA of the CDR3 is TGTGCCAGTAGTATCGCGGATGCCTCTGGGGCCAACGTCCTGACTTTC. Protein: CASSIADASGANVLTF.

This rearrangement joins TRBV28 to TRBJ1-1; no clear D gene. The CDR3 length is 13 residues. Trimming shortened V by 2 bases and J by 3 bases, and 7 bases separated the two germline ends. Germline V gene sequence: CDR1 MDHEN, CDR2 SYDVKM. The chain's CDR3 is CASSLETYTEAFF. The CDR3 nucleotides are TGTGCCAGCAGTTTAGAGACTTACACTGAAGCTTTCTTT.

The gene calls are TRBV7-2 and TRBJ1-2; TRBD1 agrees at 9 bases. CDR3 size: 15 residues. Germline loops: CDR1 SGHTA, CDR2 FQGNSA. Germline trimming cut 2 bases from V and 6 bases from J; bases unmatched to any gene: 7. The CDR3 DNA reads TGTGCCAGCAGCTTATGGGGGACAGGGCAAAATGGCTACACCTTC. Encoded protein: CASSLWGTGQNGYTF. The full variable domain, completed using reference TRBV7-2 and TRBJ1-2, is GAGVSQSPSNKVTEKGKDVELRCDPISGHTALYWYRQSLGQGLEFLIYFQGNSAPDKSGLPSDRFSAERTGGSVSTLTIQRTQQEDSAVYLCASSLWGTGQNGYTFGSGTRLTVV.

The CDR3 DNA sequence: TGTGCCAGTAGTATCATGCTAGCGGGAGGTAGCACCGGGGAGCTGTTTTTT. Translated, it gives CASSIMLAGGSTGELFF. This chain links TRBV19 with TRBJ2-2, with 11 bases identical to TRBD2. Trimming at V came to 3 bases and at J to 4 bases, leaving 7 bases not matched to a gene. CDR1 is LNHDA, CDR2 SQIVND, per germline (reference sequence). CDR3 size: 17 residues. Together with reference TRBV19 and TRBJ2-2, the CDR3 gives the full variable domain: DGGITQSPKYLFRKEGQNVTLSCEQNLNHDAMYWYRQDPGQGLRLIYYSQIVNDFQKGDIAEGYSVSREKKESFPLTVTSAQKNPTAFYLCASSIMLAGGSTGELFFGEGSRLTVL.

V is TRBV4-2 and J is TRBJ2-1; 9 nucleotides match TRBD2. The CDR3 totals 16 residues. Germline V gene data show CDR1 as LGHNA and CDR2 as YNFKEQ. V lost 6 bases, J lost 2 bases, and 8 bases stayed unmatched. The CDR3 bases are TGTGCCAGCAGTCCTAGCGGGGAGCGGACCTACAATGAGCAGTTCTTC. Translation gives CASSPSGERTYNEQFF.